Below, 10 T cell receptor beta chains from the same sample are listed, as sequenced in a study of blood T cell repertoires in COVID-19. Using immunoSEQ multiplex PCR, the repertoire was profiled, and TCRdb retains in-frame clones only, with some absent. The table lists 150,000 to 200,000 clones, around 87% of them singletons. Input material: peripheral blood. These receptors came from a man aged 18-30 years with active or convalescent COVID-19.

In this sample, this clone turned up a few times. CDR3 residues: CASSYSAGSGTEAFF. In DNA, the CDR3 is TGTGCCAGCAGTTACTCGGCAGGGTCTGGCACTGAAGCTTTCTTT. The genes are TRBV6-2 or TRBV6-3 and TRBJ1-1, with D tentatively TRBD1 (5 bases). The CDR3 is 15 residues long. With 0 bases removed from V and 4 bases from J, the gap between germline ends came to 12 bases. Germline V gives CDR1 MNHEY, CDR2 SVGEGT.

The rearrangement uses TRBV10-3 and TRBJ2-1; tentatively, D is TRBD2 (5 bases). The CDR3 sequence is 12 residues long. Germline V gives CDR1 ENHRY, CDR2 SYGVKD. Trimming left V 8 bases short and J 7 bases short, with 12 bases between. The CDR3 coding sequence is TGTGCCATCGGAGGACGGTTTAATGAGCAGTTCTTC. It encodes CAIGGRFNEQFF.

This clone has just a few counts. This sequence joins TRBV19 and TRBJ2-7; TRBD2 matches 7 bases. The CDR3 runs 14 residues. Germline trimming cut 10 bases from V and 5 bases from J; bases unmatched to any gene: 14. Germline CDR1 and CDR2: LNHDA and SQIVND (reference sequence). In nucleotides, the CDR3 is TGTGCCACCGGTCGGCGGGAGTTCTGGAACGAGCAGTACTTC. Amino acid sequence: CATGRREFWNEQYF. Supplemented by reference TRBV19 and TRBJ2-7, the full variable domain reads DGGITQSPKYLFRKEGQNVTLSCEQNLNHDAMYWYRQDPGQGLRLIYYSQIVNDFQKGDIAEGYSVSREKKESFPLTVTSAQKNPTAFYLCATGRREFWNEQYFGPGTRLTVT.

This clone came up once. The rearrangement uses TRBV3-1 (or the pseudogene TRBV3-2) and TRBJ2-2; TRBD2 matches 7 bases. This CDR3 spans 15 amino acids. From germline, CDR1 is LGHDT and CDR2 YNNKEL (reference sequence). V lost 8 bases and J lost 5; bases outside the gene matches: 11. The CDR3 bases are TGTGCCAGCCCAGGGCGGGAGCCGCGTACCGGGGAGCTGTTTTTT. Protein sequence: CASPGREPRTGELFF.

The rearrangement joins TRBV6-4 to TRBJ2-2, with TRBD2 matching over 8 bases. Trimming cost V 3 bases and J 6 bases; bases outside gene matches: 9. Germline V CDR1 and CDR2: MRHNA, SNTAGT. This CDR3 region has 16 residues. CDR3 in amino acids: CASSEMSGSSSGELFF. In DNA form, the CDR3 reads TGTGCCAGCAGTGAGATGAGCGGGAGTTCATCCGGGGAGCTGTTTTTT.

Here the CDR3 reads CASRPKDRVSDTQYF. In nucleotides, the CDR3 is TGTGCCAGCAGACCCAAGGACAGGGTGTCTGATACGCAGTATTTT. V is TRBV27 and J is TRBJ2-3, with 8 bases matching TRBD1. The CDR3 consists of 15 residues. Per germline, CDR1 MNHEY and CDR2 SMNVEV (reference sequence). The V gene end was trimmed by 6 bases and the J gene end by 6 bases; junction bases not matched to a gene: 11.

This clone was picked up a small number of times. The gene calls are TRBV7-2 and TRBJ1-6; 7 bases agree with TRBD1. With V trimmed by 0 bases and J by 6 bases, 8 bases remained unmatched. CDR1 SGHTA and CDR2 FQGNSA come from the germline V gene. CDR3 length equals 17 residues. The CDR3 bases are TGTGCCAGCAGCTTAGCCTACAGGGGAGGACCTAATTCACCCCTCCACTTT. This sequence encodes CASSLAYRGGPNSPLHF.

This rearrangement joins TRBV5-1 to TRBJ2-2; 7 positions agree with TRBD2. The ends lost 0 bases at V and 3 bases at J; junction bases unmatched: 2. The CDR3 is 15 residues long. Germline V gene data show CDR1 as SGHRS and CDR2 as YFSETQ. For the CDR3, the DNA is TGCGCCAGCAGCTTGGGAGGGAGGGACACCGGGGAGCTGTTTTTT. It is translated as CASSLGGRDTGELFF.

This rearrangement joins TRBV19 to TRBJ1-5; no clear D gene. V was shortened by 7 bases and J by 2 bases, with 15 bases between the two germline ends. There are 15 residues in the CDR3. Germline V CDR1 and CDR2: LNHDA, SQIVND (reference sequence). The CDR3 region is CASTPSGRGNQPQHF. The CDR3 DNA reads as TGTGCCAGTACCCCATCCGGTCGGGGCAATCAGCCCCAGCATTTT. The full variable domain, its missing parts supplied by reference TRBV19 and TRBJ1-5, is DGGITQSPKYLFRKEGQNVTLSCEQNLNHDAMYWYRQDPGQGLRLIYYSQIVNDFQKGDIAEGYSVSREKKESFPLTVTSAQKNPTAFYLCASTPSGRGNQPQHFGDGTRLSIL.

The genes are TRBV6-5 and TRBJ1-1; D ambiguous. This CDR3 comprises 11 residues. The V and J ends lost 6 bases and 8 bases respectively, with 10 bases between them. Germline loops: CDR1 MNHEY, CDR2 SVGAGI. The CDR3 coding sequence is TGTGCCAGCAGCGGTTTGAGGGAAGCTTTCTTT. This codes for CASSGLREAFF.